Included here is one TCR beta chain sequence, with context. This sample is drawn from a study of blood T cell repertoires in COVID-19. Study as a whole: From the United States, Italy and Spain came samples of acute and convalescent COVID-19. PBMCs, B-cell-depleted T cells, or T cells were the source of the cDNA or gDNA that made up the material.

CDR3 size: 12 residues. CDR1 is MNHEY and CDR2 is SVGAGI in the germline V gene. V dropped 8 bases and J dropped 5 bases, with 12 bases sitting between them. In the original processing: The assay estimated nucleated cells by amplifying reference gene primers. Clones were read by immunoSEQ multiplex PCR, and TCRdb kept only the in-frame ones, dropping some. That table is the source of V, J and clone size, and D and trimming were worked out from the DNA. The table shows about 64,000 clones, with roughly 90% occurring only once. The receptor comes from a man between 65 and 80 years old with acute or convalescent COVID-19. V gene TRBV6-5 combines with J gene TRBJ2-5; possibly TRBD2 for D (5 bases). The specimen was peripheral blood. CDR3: CASRPGGETQYF. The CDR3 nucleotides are TGTGCCAGCCGCCCCGGCGGGGAGACCCAGTACTTC.